This TCR beta chain appears in the sequencing data of a study of cytomegalovirus exposure and HLA in healthy donors. Across the whole study: A prior study identified approximately 120 million unique TCR beta sequences from around 180 million T cells.

Although they were nominally healthy when sampled, donors likely had unrecorded immune exposures. Worth noting for this clone: Its antigen remains unknown.

Study-wide results and caveats: Earlier findings revealed that most TCR beta V segments proved productive either about 87% or about 30% of the time. A link between a missense DCLRE1C variant and TCR beta V- and J-gene trimming emerged from a later analysis.

A multiplex PCR was run with 60 Vbeta primers and 13 Jbeta primers. Generated by immunoSEQ multiplex PCR, the TCRdb table keeps only in-frame clones and is missing some. The data contain approximately 200,000 clones, about four fifths of them singletons. Germline V gene data show CDR1 as ENHRY and CDR2 as SYGVKD. This CDR3 has 14 residues. The ends were cut back, 10 bases at V and 3 bases at J, with 19 bases in the middle. The V gene is TRBV10-3, the J gene TRBJ2-7, with D possibly TRBD1 on 7 matching bases. Sequenced input: PBMCs. The receptor was derived from a girl between 5 and 17 years old in good health and CMV-seropositive. CDR3 amino acids: CATGEGGLYYEQYF. The CDR3 bases are TGTGCCACGGGAGAAGGGGGCCTCTACTACGAGCAGTACTTC.